There are many counts of the clone carrying this T cell receptor beta chain. The source of the sample is a study of T-cell reconstitution after alpha-beta-depleted transplantation in children. The TCRbeta library incorporated unique molecular identifiers. TCRdb processed the PCR reads anew with MiXCR; each CDR3 protein has one entry. In the table there are hundreds of thousands of distinct CDR3 sequences, around 13% of which are singletons. Trimming cost V 2 bases and J 5 bases, with 19 bases left between them. This CDR3 comprises 16 residues. CDR1 MNHEY and CDR2 SVGEGT come from the germline V gene. The material was PBMCs, obtained before TCRalphabeta/CD19-depleted stem cell transplant. The origin of this receptor is a girl aged 2 to 9 with congenital amegakaryocytic thrombocytopenia, due to receive a stem cell transplant. The V and J genes are TRBV6-2 or TRBV6-3 and TRBJ2-7, with D uncertain. The CDR3 region is CASSYLQQVERNEQYF. DNA for the CDR3: TGTGCCAGCAGTTACCTCCAGCAGGTTGAACGTAACGAGCAGTACTTC.